This T cell receptor beta chain was captured in a study of blood T cells in healthy people across ages. Findings of the study overall: Because donor CMV status was unknown, expanded clonotype changes were possibly confounded.

Each individual donor underwent a draw of ten milliliters of peripheral blood. Trimming cost V 5 bases and J 5 bases, with 18 bases left between them. CDR1 and CDR2 (germline): DFQATT, SNEGSKA (reference sequence). This CDR3 is 14 amino acids long. Remarks on this clonotype: Its antigen is not identified.

Primed by a sample-barcoded 5' primer and a J-beta primer mix, a second PCR proceeded for about 7 to 11 cycles. TCRdb reprocessed the 5' RACE reads via MiXCR and lists one record per CDR3 protein. The repertoire holds approximately 800,000 distinct CDR3 sequences, with roughly 50% as singletons. The V call is TRBV20-1, the J call TRBJ2-5; D perhaps matches TRBD2 (7 bases). The clonotype originates from a man aged 35 to 55 in good health. The sequencing input was blood. The CDR3 sequence is CSAEGGAGAETQYF. The CDR3 DNA sequence: TGCAGTGCTGAGGGGGGGGCGGGAGCGGAGACCCAGTACTTC.